This passage covers 15 T cell receptor beta chains from one sample sequenced in a study of blood T cell repertoires in COVID-19. The table came from immunoSEQ multiplex PCR; TCRdb's copy has only in-frame clones and leaves some out. The profile shows 150,000 to 200,000 clones, 80% of them singletons. Sequenced material: peripheral blood. The receptors originated from a man aged 55-75 years with acute or convalescent COVID-19.

V usage is TRBV20-1 and J usage is TRBJ1-3; D might be TRBD1 (5 bases). Trimming shortened V by 3 bases and J by 0 bases, and 9 bases separated the two germline ends. The CDR3 spans 14 residues. In germline, CDR1 is DFQATT, CDR2 SNEGSKA (reference sequence). The DNA of the CDR3 is TGCAGTGCTAGTACAGGCCCCTCTGGAAACACCATATATTTT. It yields the protein CSASTGPSGNTIYF.

The V gene is TRBV28, the J gene TRBJ1-5; tentatively, D is TRBD1 (5 bases). V dropped 1 base and J dropped 2 bases, with 6 bases sitting between them. CDR1 is MDHEN, CDR2 SYDVKM, per germline. CDR3 length equals 14 residues. The CDR3 nucleotides are TGTGCCAGCAGTTTATTCAGGGGCAATCAGCCCCAGCATTTT. Protein product: CASSLFRGNQPQHF.

The V and J genes are TRBV18 and TRBJ1-5; D is possibly TRBD1 (6 bases). Germline lookup yields CDR1 KGHSH and CDR2 LQKENI. The germline V and J ends were trimmed by 5 bases and 4 bases, with 9 bases remaining between them. The length of the CDR3 is 13 residues. CDR3 sequence reads: CASSSDRNQPQHF. The CDR3 DNA is TGTGCCAGCTCATCTGACAGGAATCAGCCCCAGCATTTT.

At least ten counts were recorded for this clone. The chain couples TRBV6-4 to TRBJ2-2; the D gene is possibly TRBD1 (5 bases). Germline lookup yields CDR1 MRHNA and CDR2 SNTAGT. V lost 2 bases and J lost 6, with 10 bases in between. CDR3 length: 14 amino acids. The CDR3 region has the DNA TGTGCCAGCAGTGACCTTCAGGGCTCCGGGGAGCTGTTTTTT. The encoded protein is CASSDLQGSGELFF.

The V and J genes are TRBV11-3 and TRBJ2-5; no definite D call. Trimming took 5 bases from V and 0 from J, leaving 4 bases between them. In germline, CDR1 is SGHNT, CDR2 YENEEA. The CDR3 runs to 12 residues. CDR3 loop: CASSVNQETQYF. CDR3 in DNA: TGTGCCAGCAGCGTCAACCAAGAGACCCAGTACTTC.

The rearrangement links TRBV5-1 to TRBJ2-1; a weak D match, TRBD2 (5 bases). Germline values: CDR1 SGHRS, CDR2 YFSETQ. Trimming removed 4 bases from V and 0 bases from J, with 17 bases in between. The CDR3 has 17 amino acids. CDR3 amino acids: CASSPNPAGSSYNEQFF. The CDR3, as DNA: TGCGCCAGCAGCCCAAATCCGGCGGGCAGCTCCTACAATGAGCAGTTCTTC.

A single count supports this clone. V is TRBV11-2 and J is TRBJ2-7; perhaps TRBD2 as D (5 bases). This CDR3 has 16 amino acids. Between the trimmed V and J ends, which lost 1 base and 3 bases, there was a span of 16 bases. In germline, CDR1 is SGHAT, CDR2 FQNNGV. Here the CDR3 DNA reads TGTGCCAGCAGCTTAGTGTCCCTAGCTCGGAGCTACGAGCAGTACTTC. Its translation is CASSLVSLARSYEQYF.

This rearrangement joins TRBV6-2 or TRBV6-3 to TRBJ1-5; TRBD1 matches 9 bases. CDR3 size: 16 residues. Germline trimming cut 2 bases from V and 3 bases from J; bases unmatched to any gene: 5. Germline CDR1 MNHEY, CDR2 SVGEGT. The CDR3 loop is CASSYAQGAPNQPQHF. The CDR3 DNA is TGTGCCAGCAGTTACGCACAGGGGGCACCCAATCAGCCCCAGCATTTT.

The chain employs TRBV6-5 and TRBJ2-5, with 9 positions matching TRBD2. CDR3 length equals 13 residues. The J segment lost 2 bases and the V segment lost 6 bases, leaving 1 base of the junction unmatched. Germline lookup yields CDR1 MNHEY and CDR2 SVGAGI. The CDR3 sequence: CASRSGGQETQYF. The CDR3 DNA is TGTGCCAGCAGGAGCGGGGGGCAAGAGACCCAGTACTTC.

This chain uses TRBV6-5 with TRBJ2-3; D possibly corresponds to TRBD2 (5 bases). V was pared by 4 bases and J by 0 bases, with 11 bases between. The length of the CDR3 is 15 residues. Germline V gives CDR1 MNHEY, CDR2 SVGAGI. CDR3 in DNA: TGTGCCAGCAGTTCTCTAGCACAGAGCACAGATACGCAGTATTTT. Its translation: CASSSLAQSTDTQYF.

The chain is built from TRBV19 and TRBJ2-7; D is possibly TRBD1 (5 bases). V lost 4 bases, J lost 0 bases, and 7 bases lay in between. The CDR3 has 13 amino acids. Germline CDR1 reads LNHDA; CDR2 reads SQIVND (reference sequence). For the CDR3, the DNA is TGTGCCAGTAGTACGACAGTCTCCTACGAGCAGTACTTC. Protein: CASSTTVSYEQYF.

The chain recombines TRBV9 with TRBJ1-6; D may be TRBD1 (5 bases). The germline CDR1 and CDR2 sequences are SGDLS and YYNGEE. Trimming pared 4 bases from V and 0 bases from J, leaving 11 bases between. The CDR3 has 16 amino acids. The CDR3 coding sequence is TGTGCCAGCAGCCCCCGACAGAGCTCCTATAATTCACCCCTCCACTTT. This translates into CASSPRQSSYNSPLHF.

For this clone: This same CDR3 is encoded by further DNA sequences in the sample. J is TRBJ1-1 and V is TRBV7-3, with a weak D call TRBD1 (5 bases). The germline V and J ends were trimmed by 4 bases and 3 bases, with 9 bases remaining between them. Germline CDR1 SGHTA, CDR2 FQGTGA. The CDR3 totals 13 residues. The CDR3 region is CASSSQGYTEAFF. CDR3 bases: TGTGCCAGCAGCTCTCAGGGATACACTGAAGCTTTCTTT.

A few counts support this clone. The chain is built from TRBV28 and TRBJ1-1; no reliable D call. This CDR3 is 14 amino acids long. CDR1 MDHEN and CDR2 SYDVKM come from the germline V gene. The V end was cut by 1 base, the J end by 1 base, with 7 bases between. CDR3 coding DNA: TGTGCCAGCAGTTTATACGCCGGGAACACTGAAGCTTTCTTT. Encoded protein: CASSLYAGNTEAFF.

This chain joins TRBV3-1 (or the pseudogene TRBV3-2) and TRBJ1-1; D is uncertain. Germline lookup yields CDR1 LGHDT and CDR2 YNNKEL (reference sequence). The CDR3 extends over 14 amino acids. V was shortened by 0 bases and J by 1 base, with 6 bases between the two germline ends. CDR3 loop: CASSQEASNTEAFF. The CDR3 DNA follows: TGTGCCAGCAGCCAAGAGGCCTCGAACACTGAAGCTTTCTTT.